This T cell receptor (beta chain) was profiled in a study of T cells after yellow fever vaccination. Study-level background: Preparation used SMART-Seq v4 Ultra Low Input for the low-cell-number fractions.

This clonotype occurred a few times. Its specificity is not known. This CDR3 spans 13 amino acids. Between the trimmed V and J ends, which lost 3 bases and 6 bases, there was a span of 9 bases. MiXCR, run by TCRdb on the 5' RACE reads, gives a single entry per CDR3 protein. The sample records 500,000 to 650,000 distinct CDR3 sequences, about 17% being singletons. Study results and limitations: It was a weaker secondary response, yet one that peaked faster, at day 5 versus 15. Abundant clonotypes from the bulk population could have been carried over as contaminants into FACS-sorted repertoires.

The sample in question was PBMCs, obtained 5 days after the first yellow fever vaccination. The source of this sequence is a young man who received the YFV17D yellow fever vaccine. The gene calls are TRBV12-3 or TRBV12-4 and TRBJ2-1; D is perhaps TRBD2 (5 bases). CDR3 region: CASSLREANEQFF. CDR3 DNA sequence: TGTGCCAGCAGTTTGAGGGAAGCCAATGAGCAGTTCTTC.